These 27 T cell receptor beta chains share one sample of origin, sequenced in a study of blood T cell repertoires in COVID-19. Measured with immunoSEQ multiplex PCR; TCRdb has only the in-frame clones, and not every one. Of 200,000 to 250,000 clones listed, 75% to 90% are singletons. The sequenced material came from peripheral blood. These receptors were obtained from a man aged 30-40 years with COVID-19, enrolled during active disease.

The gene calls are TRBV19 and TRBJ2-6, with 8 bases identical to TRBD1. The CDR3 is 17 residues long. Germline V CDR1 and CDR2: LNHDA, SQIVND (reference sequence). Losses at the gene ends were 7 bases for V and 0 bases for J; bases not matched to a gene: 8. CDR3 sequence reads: CASTRTGTSSGANVLTF. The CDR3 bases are TGTGCCAGTACTAGGACAGGGACCAGCTCTGGGGCCAACGTCCTGACTTTC.

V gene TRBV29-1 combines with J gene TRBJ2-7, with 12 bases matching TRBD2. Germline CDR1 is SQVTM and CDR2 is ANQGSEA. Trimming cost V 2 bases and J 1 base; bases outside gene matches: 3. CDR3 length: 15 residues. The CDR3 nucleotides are TGCAGCGTTGAACGTCTAGCGGGAGGGTCCTACGAGCAGTACTTC. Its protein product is CSVERLAGGSYEQYF.

The CDR3 region is CASSSLLLSGVLNIQYF. CDR3 DNA sequence: TGTGCCAGCAGTTCCCTCCTTTTGTCGGGGGTGTTAAACATTCAGTACTTC. V and J are TRBV6-2 or TRBV6-3 and TRBJ2-4; possibly TRBD2 for D (6 bases). Between the trimmed V and J ends, which lost 4 bases and 6 bases, there was a span of 22 bases. The CDR3 sequence is 17 residues long. The germline V gene encodes CDR1 MNHEY and CDR2 SVGEGT.

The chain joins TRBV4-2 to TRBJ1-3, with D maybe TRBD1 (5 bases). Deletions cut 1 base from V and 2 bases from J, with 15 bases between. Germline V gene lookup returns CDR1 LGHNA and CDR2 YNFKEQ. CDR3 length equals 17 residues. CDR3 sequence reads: CASSQAGAPGAGNTIYF. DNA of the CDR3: TGTGCCAGCAGCCAAGCTGGGGCACCTGGAGCTGGAAACACCATATATTTT.

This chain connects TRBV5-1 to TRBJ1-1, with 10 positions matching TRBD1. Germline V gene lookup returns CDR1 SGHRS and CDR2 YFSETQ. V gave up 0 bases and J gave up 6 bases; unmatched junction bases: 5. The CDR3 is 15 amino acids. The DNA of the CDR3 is TGCGCCAGCAGCTTGGGATGGGACAGGGGCTCTGAAGCTTTCTTT. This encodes CASSLGWDRGSEAFF. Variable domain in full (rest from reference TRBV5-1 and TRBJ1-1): KAGVTQTPRYLIKTRGQQVTLSCSPISGHRSVSWYQQTPGQGLQFLFEYFSETQRNKGNFPGRFSGRQFSNSRSEMNVSTLELGDSALYLCASSLGWDRGSEAFFGQGTRLTVV.

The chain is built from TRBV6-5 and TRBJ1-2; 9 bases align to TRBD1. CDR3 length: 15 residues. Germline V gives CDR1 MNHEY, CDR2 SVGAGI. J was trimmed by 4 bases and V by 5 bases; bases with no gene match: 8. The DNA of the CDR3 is TGTGCCAGCAGTCCTGACGGACAGGGGTTCTATGGCTACACCTTC. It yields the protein CASSPDGQGFYGYTF.

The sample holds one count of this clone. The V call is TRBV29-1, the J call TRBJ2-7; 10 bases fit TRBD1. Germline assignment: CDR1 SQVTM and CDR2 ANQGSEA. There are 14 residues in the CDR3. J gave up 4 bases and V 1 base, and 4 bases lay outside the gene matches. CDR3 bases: TGCAGCGTTGAAGCCGCGGACAGGGGGTACGAGCAGTACTTC. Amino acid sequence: CSVEAADRGYEQYF.

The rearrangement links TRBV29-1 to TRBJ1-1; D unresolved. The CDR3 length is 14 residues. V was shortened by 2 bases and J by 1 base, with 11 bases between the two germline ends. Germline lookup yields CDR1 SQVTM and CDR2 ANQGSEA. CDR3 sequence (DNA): TGCAGCGTTGAACAGATACTATCGAACACTGAAGCTTTCTTT. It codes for CSVEQILSNTEAFF.

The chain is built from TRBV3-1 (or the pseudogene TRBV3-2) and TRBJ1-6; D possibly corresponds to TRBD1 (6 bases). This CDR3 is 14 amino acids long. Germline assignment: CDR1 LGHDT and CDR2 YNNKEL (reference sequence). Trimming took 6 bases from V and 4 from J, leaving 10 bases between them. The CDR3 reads CASSQQGYNSPLHF. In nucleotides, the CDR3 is TGTGCCAGCAGTCAACAGGGTTATAATTCACCCCTCCACTTT.

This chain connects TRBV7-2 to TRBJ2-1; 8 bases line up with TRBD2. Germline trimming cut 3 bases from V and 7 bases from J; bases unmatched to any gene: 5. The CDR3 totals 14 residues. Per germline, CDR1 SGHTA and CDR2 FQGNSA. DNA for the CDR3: TGTGCCAGCAGCTTCGGGGGGGCCATTAATGAGCAGTTCTTC. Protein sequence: CASSFGGAINEQFF.

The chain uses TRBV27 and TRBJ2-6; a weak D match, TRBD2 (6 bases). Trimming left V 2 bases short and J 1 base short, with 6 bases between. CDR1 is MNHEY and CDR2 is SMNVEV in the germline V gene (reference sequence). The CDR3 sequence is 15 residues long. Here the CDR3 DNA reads TGTGCCAGCAGTTTAGGGGGGTCTGGGGCCAACGTCCTGACTTTC. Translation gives CASSLGGSGANVLTF.

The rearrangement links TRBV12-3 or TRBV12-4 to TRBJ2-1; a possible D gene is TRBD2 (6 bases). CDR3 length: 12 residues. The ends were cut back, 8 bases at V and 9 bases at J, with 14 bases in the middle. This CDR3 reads CASGGHDAEQFF. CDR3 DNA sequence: TGTGCCAGCGGAGGGCATGACGCTGAGCAGTTCTTC.

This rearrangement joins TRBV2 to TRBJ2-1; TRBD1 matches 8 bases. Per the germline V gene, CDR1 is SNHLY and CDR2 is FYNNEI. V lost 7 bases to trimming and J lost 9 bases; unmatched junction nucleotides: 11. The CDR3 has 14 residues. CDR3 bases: TGTGCCAGCAAGACAGGGGCGCGTGGGGTTGAGCAGTTCTTC. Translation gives CASKTGARGVEQFF.

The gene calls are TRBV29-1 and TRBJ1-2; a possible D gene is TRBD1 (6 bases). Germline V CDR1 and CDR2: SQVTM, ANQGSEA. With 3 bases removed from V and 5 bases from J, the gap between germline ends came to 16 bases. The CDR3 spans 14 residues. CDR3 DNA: TGCAGCGTTGATTTGGCAGGGGATTATTATGGCTACACCTTC. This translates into CSVDLAGDYYGYTF.

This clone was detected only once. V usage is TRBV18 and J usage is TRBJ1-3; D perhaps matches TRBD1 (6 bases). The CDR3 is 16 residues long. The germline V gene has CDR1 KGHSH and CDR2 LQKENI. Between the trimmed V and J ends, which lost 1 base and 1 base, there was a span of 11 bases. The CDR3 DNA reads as TGTGCCAGCTCACCACGGTTAGGGGGATCTGGAAACACCATATATTTT. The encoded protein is CASSPRLGGSGNTIYF. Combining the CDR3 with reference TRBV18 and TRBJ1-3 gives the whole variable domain NAGVMQNPRHLVRRRGQEARLRCSPMKGHSHVYWYRQLPEEGLKFMVYLQKENIIDESGMPKERFSAEFPKEGPSILRIQQVVRGDSAAYFCASSPRLGGSGNTIYFGEGSWLTVV.

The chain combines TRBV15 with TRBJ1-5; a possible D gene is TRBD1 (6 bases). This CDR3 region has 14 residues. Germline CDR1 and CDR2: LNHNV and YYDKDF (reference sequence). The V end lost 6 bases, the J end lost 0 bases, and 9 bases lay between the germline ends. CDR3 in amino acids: CATSTGYSNQPQHF. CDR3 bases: TGTGCCACCAGTACAGGGTATAGCAATCAGCCCCAGCATTTT.

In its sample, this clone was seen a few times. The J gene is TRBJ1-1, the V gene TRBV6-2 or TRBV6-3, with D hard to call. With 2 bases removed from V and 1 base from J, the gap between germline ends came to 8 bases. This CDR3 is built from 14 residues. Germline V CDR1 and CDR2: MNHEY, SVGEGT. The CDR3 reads CASSYHQKNTEAFF. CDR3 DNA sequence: TGTGCCAGCAGTTACCATCAAAAGAACACTGAAGCTTTCTTT.

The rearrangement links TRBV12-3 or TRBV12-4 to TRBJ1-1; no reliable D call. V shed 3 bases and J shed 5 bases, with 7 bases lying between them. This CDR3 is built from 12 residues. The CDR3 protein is CASSFAQTEAFF. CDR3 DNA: TGTGCCAGCAGTTTTGCACAGACTGAAGCTTTCTTT.

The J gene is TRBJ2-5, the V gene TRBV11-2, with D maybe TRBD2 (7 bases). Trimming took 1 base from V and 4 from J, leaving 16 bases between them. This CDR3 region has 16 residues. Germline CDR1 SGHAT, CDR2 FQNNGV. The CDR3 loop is CASSLGGGGVRETQYF. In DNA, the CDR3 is TGTGCCAGCAGCTTAGGGGGAGGGGGAGTGAGAGAGACCCAGTACTTC.

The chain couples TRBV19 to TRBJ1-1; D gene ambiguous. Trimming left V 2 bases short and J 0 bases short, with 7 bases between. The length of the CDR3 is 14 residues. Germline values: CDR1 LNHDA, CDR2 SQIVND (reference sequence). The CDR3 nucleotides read TGTGCCAGTAGTATACGGCGGATGAACACTGAAGCTTTCTTT. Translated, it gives CASSIRRMNTEAFF.

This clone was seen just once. The CDR3 spells CASSLGHREKLFF. DNA of the CDR3: TGTGCCAGCAGTTTGGGGCACAGGGAAAAACTGTTTTTT. The rearrangement links TRBV12-3 or TRBV12-4 to TRBJ1-4, with a possible D match to TRBD1 (5 bases). The length of the CDR3 is 13 residues. V was pared by 3 bases and J by 8 bases, with 10 bases between.

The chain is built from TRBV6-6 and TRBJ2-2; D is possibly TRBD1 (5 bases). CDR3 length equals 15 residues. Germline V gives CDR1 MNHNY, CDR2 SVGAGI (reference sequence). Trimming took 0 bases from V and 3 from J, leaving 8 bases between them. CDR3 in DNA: TGTGCCAGCAGTTACTCGGACACCTACACCGGGGAGCTGTTTTTT. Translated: CASSYSDTYTGELFF.

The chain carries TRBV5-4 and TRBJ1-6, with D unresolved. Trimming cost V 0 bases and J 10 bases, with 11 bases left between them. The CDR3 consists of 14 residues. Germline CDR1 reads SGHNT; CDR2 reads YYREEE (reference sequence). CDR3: CASSLGHGESPLHF. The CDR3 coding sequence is TGTGCCAGCAGCTTGGGACACGGGGAATCACCCCTCCACTTT.

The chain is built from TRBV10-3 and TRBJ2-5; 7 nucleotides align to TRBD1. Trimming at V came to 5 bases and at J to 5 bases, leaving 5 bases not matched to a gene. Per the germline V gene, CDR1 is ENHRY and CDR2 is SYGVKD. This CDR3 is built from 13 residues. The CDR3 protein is CAISQGQRETQYF. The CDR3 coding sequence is TGTGCCATCAGTCAGGGACAGAGGGAGACCCAGTACTTC.

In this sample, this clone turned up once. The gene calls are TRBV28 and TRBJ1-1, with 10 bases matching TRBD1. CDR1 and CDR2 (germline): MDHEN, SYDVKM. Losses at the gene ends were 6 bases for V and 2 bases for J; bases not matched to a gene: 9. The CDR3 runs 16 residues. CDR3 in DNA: TGTGCCAGCAGCCAACTTGGGACAGGGGTTAACACTGAAGCTTTCTTT. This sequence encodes CASSQLGTGVNTEAFF.

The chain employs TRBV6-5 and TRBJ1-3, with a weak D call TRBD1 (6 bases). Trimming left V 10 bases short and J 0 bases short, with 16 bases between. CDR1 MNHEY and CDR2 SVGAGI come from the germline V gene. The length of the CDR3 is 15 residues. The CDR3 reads CATRPGQFSGNTIYF. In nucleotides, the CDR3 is TGTGCCACCAGGCCCGGACAGTTCTCTGGAAACACCATATATTTT.

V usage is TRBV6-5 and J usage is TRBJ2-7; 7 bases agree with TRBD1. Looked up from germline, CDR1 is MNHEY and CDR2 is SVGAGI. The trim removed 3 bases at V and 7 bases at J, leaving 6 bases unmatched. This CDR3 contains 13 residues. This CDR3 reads CASSYETGWEQYF. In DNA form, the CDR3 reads TGTGCCAGCAGTTATGAGACAGGGTGGGAGCAGTACTTC.